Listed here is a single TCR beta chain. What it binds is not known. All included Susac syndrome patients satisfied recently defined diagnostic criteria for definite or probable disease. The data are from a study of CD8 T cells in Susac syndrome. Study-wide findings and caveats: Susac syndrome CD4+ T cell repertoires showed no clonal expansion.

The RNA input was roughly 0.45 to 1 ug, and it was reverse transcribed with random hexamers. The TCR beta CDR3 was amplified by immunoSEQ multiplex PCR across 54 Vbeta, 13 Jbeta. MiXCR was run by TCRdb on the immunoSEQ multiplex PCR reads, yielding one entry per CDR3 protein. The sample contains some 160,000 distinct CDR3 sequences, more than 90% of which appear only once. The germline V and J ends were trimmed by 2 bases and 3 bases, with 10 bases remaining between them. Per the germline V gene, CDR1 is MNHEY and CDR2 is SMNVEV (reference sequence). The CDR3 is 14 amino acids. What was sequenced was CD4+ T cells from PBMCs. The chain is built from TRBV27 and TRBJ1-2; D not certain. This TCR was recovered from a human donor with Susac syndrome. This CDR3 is CASSLGQNHYGYTF. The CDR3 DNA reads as TGTGCCAGCAGTTTAGGGCAGAACCACTATGGCTACACCTTC.